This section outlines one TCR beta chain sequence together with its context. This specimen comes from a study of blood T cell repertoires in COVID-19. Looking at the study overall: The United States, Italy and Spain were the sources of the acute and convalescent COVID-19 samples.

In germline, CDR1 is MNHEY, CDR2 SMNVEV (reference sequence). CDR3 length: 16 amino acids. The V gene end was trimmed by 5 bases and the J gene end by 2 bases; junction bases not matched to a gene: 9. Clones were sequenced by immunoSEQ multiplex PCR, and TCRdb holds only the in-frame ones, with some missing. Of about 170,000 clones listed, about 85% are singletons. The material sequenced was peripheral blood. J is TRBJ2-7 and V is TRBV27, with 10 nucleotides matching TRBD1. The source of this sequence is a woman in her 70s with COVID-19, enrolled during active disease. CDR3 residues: CASSPQTGTGAYEQYF. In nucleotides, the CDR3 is TGTGCCAGCAGTCCGCAGACCGGGACAGGGGCCTACGAGCAGTACTTC.